The 17 T cell receptor beta chains below were found in one sample sequenced in a study of monozygotic twins with inflammatory bowel disease. TCRdb re-called the 5' RACE reads and catalogs CDR3 proteins one per entry, DNA excluded. This repertoire includes approximately 300,000 distinct CDR3 sequences. Sequencing was performed on blood. Receptors were obtained from a human donor with ulcerative colitis or Crohn's disease, or a healthy co-twin of an affected twin (not recorded which).

J is TRBJ1-5 and V is TRBV4-3. The CDR3 consists of 13 residues. Germline lookup yields CDR1 LGHNA and CDR2 YSLEER. The CDR3: CASSQAANQPQHF.

The chain is built from TRBV12-3 or TRBV12-4 and TRBJ2-1; without DNA, the TCRdb call of TRBD1 cannot be checked. The CDR3 length is 13 residues. CDR3 loop: CASSPPPVDEQFF.

V gene TRBV24-1 combines with J gene TRBJ1-4; lacking DNA, the TRBD1 call made by TCRdb goes unchecked. Germline CDR1 reads KGHDR; CDR2 reads SFDVKD. The CDR3 totals 15 residues. The CDR3 loop is CATSDSGEGQVRLFF.

The J gene is TRBJ1-4, the V gene TRBV20-1; TCRdb's D call of TRBD1 is untestable without DNA. The CDR3 totals 15 residues. In germline, CDR1 is DFQATT, CDR2 SNEGSKA (reference sequence). The CDR3 region is CSARAPTPGGEKLFF.

The chain combines TRBV5-6 with TRBJ2-2; no DNA is available, so the TRBD1 call from TCRdb remains unchecked. The CDR3 has 15 residues. Per germline, CDR1 SGHDT and CDR2 YYEEEE. The CDR3 protein is CASSFWDTNTGELFF.

This chain uses TRBV7-9 with TRBJ2-1. CDR1 and CDR2 (germline): SEHNR, FQNEAQ (reference sequence). CDR3 size: 14 residues. The CDR3 sequence: CASSLTGPLNEQFF. Complete variable domain (other parts from reference TRBV7-9 and TRBJ2-1): DTGVSQNPRHKITKRGQNVTFRCDPISEHNRLYWYRQTLGQGPEFLTYFQNEAQLEKSRLLSDRFSAERPKGSFSTLEIQRTEQGDSAMYLCASSLTGPLNEQFFGPGTRLTVL.

The chain employs TRBV29-1 and TRBJ1-4; the TCRdb D gene call, TRBD1, has no DNA to confirm it. The CDR3 totals 15 residues. The V gene's germline CDR1 is SQVTM and CDR2 ANQGSEA. This chain's CDR3 is CSGCWTHGGGEKLFF.

V usage is TRBV5-5 and J usage is TRBJ2-1. CDR3 length: 12 amino acids. Per germline, CDR1 SGHKS and CDR2 YYEKEE (reference sequence). Here the CDR3 reads CASSLGGMEQFF.

The chain recombines TRBV11-2 with TRBJ1-2. The germline V gene has CDR1 SGHAT and CDR2 FQNNGV. CDR3 length equals 15 residues. The CDR3 is CASSLTYNNNYGYTF.

This sequence joins TRBV12-3 or TRBV12-4 and TRBJ2-7; TCRdb returns TRBD2, unconfirmable since there is no DNA. The CDR3 has 16 residues. CDR3 protein: CASSLVGGPSAGEQYF.

The chain joins TRBV9 to TRBJ2-5. This CDR3 comprises 14 residues. The germline V gene has CDR1 SGDLS and CDR2 YYNGEE. The CDR3 loop is CASSVSRVQETQYF.

The CDR3 sequence is CASSLVVAGGSDTQYF. The chain combines TRBV5-1 with TRBJ2-3; TCRdb calls TRBD2, which cannot be checked without DNA. This CDR3 region has 16 residues. Germline V lookup: CDR1 SGHRS, CDR2 YFSETQ.

The rearrangement links TRBV5-4 to TRBJ1-6; with no DNA, the TCRdb D assignment of TRBD1 cannot be verified. The CDR3 runs to 14 residues. Germline CDR1 reads SGHNT; CDR2 reads YYREEE (reference sequence). CDR3 sequence: CASSLEGANSPLHF. The full variable domain, rest sourced from reference TRBV5-4 and TRBJ1-6, is ETGVTQSPTHLIKTRGQQVTLRCSSQSGHNTVSWYQQALGQGPQFIFQYYREEENGRGNFPPRFSGLQFPNYSSELNVNALELDDSALYLCASSLEGANSPLHFGNGTRLTVT.

This chain links TRBV7-2 with TRBJ1-3. The CDR3 is made up of 16 amino acids. Germline lookup yields CDR1 SGHTA and CDR2 FQGNSA. This chain's CDR3 is CASSRRLGTSGNTIYF.

The rearrangement joins TRBV10-2 to TRBJ2-1. The germline V gene encodes CDR1 WSHSY and CDR2 SAAADI. This CDR3 is built from 13 residues. CDR3 region: CASSESSVGEQFF.

The chain couples TRBV20-1 to TRBJ1-6; TCRdb returns TRBD1, unconfirmable since there is no DNA. The CDR3 has 14 residues. The germline CDR1 and CDR2 sequences are DFQATT and SNEGSKA (reference sequence). CDR3 loop: CSVSRDSGQLPLHF.

The chain carries TRBV6-2 or TRBV6-3 and TRBJ1-1; the D call of TRBD1 rests on TCRdb alone, since no DNA is present to check it. CDR3 size: 13 residues. The germline CDR1 and CDR2 sequences are MNHEY and SVGEGT. CDR3 amino acids: CASRLTGANEAFF.